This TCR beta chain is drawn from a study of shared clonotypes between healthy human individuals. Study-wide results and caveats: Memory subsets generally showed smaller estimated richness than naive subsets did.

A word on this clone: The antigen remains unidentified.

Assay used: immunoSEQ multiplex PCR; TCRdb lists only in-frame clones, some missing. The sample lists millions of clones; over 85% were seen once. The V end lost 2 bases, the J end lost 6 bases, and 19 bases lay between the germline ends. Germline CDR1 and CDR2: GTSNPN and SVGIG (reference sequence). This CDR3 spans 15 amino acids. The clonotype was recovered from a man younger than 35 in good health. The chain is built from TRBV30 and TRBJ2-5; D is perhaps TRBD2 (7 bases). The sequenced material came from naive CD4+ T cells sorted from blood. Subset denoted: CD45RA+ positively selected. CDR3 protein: CAWSYGGAGKKTQYF. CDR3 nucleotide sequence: TGTGCCTGGAGTTATGGGGGGGCCGGTAAAAAGACCCAGTACTTC. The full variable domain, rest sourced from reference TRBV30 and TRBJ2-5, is SQTIHQWPATLVQPVGSPLSLECTVEGTSNPNLYWYRQAAGRGLQLLFYSVGIGQISSEVPQNLSASRPQDRQFILSSKKLLLSDSGFYLCAWSYGGAGKKTQYFGPGTRLLVL.